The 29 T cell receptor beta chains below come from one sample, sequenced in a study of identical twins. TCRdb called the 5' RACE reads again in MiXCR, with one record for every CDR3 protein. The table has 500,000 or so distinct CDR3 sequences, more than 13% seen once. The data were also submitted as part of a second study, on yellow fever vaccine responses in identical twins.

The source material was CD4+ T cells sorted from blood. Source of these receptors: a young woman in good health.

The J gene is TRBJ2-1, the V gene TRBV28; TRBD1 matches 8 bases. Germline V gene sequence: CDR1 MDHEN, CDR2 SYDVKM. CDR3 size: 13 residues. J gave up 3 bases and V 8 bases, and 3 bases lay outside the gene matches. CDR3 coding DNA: TGTGCCAGCGAGACAGGGGTCTACAATGAGCAGTTCTTC. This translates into CASETGVYNEQFF.

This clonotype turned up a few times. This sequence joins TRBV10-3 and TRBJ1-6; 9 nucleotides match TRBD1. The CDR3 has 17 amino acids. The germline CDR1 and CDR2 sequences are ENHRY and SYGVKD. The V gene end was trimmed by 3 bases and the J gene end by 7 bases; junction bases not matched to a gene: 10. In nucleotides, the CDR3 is TGTGCCATCAGTGATATTCCCCAGACAGGGGGGAATTCACCCCTCCACTTT. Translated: CAISDIPQTGGNSPLHF.

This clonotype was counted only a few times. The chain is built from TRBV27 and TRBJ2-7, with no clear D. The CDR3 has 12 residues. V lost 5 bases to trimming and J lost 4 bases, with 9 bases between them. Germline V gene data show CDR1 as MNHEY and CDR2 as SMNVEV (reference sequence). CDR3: CASSPHGYEQYF. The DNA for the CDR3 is TGTGCCAGCAGTCCGCATGGGTACGAGCAGTACTTC.

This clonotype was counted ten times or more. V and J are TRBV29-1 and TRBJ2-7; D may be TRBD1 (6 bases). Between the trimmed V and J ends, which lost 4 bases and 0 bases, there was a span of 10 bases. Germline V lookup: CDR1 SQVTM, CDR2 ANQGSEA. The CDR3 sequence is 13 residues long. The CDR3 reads CSVVRGTSYEQYF. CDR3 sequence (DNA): TGCAGCGTTGTGAGGGGGACCTCCTACGAGCAGTACTTC.

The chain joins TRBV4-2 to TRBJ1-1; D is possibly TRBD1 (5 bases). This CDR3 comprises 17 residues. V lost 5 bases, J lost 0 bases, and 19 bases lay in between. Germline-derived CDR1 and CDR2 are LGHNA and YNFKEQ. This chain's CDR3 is CASSGPGTFGLNTEAFF. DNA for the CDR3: TGTGCCAGCAGCGGACCCGGGACCTTCGGTCTGAACACTGAAGCTTTCTTT.

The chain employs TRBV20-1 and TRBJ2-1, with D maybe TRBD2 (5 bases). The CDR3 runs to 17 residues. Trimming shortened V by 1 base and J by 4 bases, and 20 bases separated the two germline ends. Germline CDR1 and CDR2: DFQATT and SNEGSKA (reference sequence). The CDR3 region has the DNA TGCAGTGCTAGAGCGCTAAGAGAGGGCAGAATGTACAATGAGCAGTTCTTC. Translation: CSARALREGRMYNEQFF.

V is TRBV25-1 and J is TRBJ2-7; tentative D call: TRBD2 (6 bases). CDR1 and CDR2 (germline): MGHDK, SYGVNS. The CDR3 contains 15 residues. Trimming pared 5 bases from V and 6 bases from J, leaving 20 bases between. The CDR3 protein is CASSLLGLPPREQYF. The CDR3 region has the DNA TGTGCCAGCAGTCTCTTGGGACTCCCCCCGCGCGAGCAGTACTTC.

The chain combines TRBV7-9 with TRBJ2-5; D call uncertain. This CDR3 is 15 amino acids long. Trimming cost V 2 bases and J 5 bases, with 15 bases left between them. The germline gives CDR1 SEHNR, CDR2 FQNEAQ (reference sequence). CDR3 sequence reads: CASSLFQSYSETQYF. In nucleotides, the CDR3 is TGTGCCAGCAGCTTATTCCAGTCATATTCGGAGACCCAGTACTTC.

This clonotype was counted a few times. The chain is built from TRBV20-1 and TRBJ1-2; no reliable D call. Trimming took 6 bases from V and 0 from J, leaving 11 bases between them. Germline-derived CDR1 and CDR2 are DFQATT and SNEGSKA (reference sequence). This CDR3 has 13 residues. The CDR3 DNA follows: TGCAGTGCGACCCAGGCTACTAACTATGGCTACACCTTC. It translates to CSATQATNYGYTF.

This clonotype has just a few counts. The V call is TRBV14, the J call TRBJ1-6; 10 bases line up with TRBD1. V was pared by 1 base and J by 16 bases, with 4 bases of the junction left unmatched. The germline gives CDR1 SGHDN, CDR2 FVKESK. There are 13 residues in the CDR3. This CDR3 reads CASSQVPGQGLHF. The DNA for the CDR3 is TGTGCCAGCAGCCAAGTTCCGGGACAGGGGCTCCACTTT.

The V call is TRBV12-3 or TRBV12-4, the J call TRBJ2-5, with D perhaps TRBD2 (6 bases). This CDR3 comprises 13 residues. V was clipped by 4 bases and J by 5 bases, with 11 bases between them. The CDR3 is CASSYEAGETQYF. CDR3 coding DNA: TGTGCCAGCAGTTACGAGGCGGGGGAGACCCAGTACTTC.

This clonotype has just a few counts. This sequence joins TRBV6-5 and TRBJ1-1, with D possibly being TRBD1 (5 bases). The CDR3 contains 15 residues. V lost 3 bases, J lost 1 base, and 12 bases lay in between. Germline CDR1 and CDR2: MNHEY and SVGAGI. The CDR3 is CASSYFGTGNTEAFF. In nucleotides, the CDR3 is TGTGCCAGCAGTTATTTTGGGACGGGGAACACTGAAGCTTTCTTT.

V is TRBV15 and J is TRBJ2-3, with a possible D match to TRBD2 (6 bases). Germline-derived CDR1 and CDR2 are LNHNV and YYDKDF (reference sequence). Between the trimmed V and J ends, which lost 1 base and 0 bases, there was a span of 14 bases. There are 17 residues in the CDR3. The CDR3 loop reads CATSRGPSGTSTDTQYF. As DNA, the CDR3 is TGTGCCACCAGCAGAGGTCCCTCAGGGACTAGCACAGATACGCAGTATTTT.

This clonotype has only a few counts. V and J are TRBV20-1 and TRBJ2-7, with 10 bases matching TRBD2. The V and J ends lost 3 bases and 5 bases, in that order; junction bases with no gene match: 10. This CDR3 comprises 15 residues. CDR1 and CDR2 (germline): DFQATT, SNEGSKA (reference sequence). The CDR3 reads CSASLSSGRNDEQYF. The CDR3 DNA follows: TGCAGTGCTAGTCTCTCTAGCGGGAGAAACGACGAGCAGTACTTC.

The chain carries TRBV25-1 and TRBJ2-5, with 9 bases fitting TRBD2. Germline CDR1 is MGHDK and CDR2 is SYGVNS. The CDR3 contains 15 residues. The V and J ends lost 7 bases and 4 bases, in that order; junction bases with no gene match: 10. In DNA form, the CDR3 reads TGTGCCAGCACTATGGCGGGGGGGATTACAGAGACCCAGTACTTC. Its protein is CASTMAGGITETQYF.

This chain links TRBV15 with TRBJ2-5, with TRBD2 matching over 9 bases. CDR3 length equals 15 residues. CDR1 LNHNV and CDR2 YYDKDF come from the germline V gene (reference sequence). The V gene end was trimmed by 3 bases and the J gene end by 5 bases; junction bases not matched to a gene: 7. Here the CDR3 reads CATSSGGRAVETQYF. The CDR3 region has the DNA TGTGCCACCAGCAGCGGCGGGAGGGCCGTCGAGACCCAGTACTTC. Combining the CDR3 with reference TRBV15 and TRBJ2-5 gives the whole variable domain DAMVIQNPRYQVTQFGKPVTLSCSQTLNHNVMYWYQQKSSQAPKLLFHYYDKDFNNEADTPDNFQSRRPNTSFCFLDIRSPGLGDTAMYLCATSSGGRAVETQYFGPGTRLLVL.

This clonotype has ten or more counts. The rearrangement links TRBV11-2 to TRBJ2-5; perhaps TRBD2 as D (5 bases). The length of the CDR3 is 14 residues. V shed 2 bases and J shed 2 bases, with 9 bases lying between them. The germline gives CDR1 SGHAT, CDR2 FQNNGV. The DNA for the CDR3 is TGTGCCAGCAGCTTAACCGGCGGGCAAGAGACCCAGTACTTC. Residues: CASSLTGGQETQYF. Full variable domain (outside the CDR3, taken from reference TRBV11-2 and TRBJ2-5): EAGVAQSPRYKIIEKRQSVAFWCNPISGHATLYWYQQILGQGPKLLIQFQNNGVVDDSQLPKDRFSAERLKGVDSTLKIQPAKLEDSAVYLCASSLTGGQETQYFGPGTRLLVL.

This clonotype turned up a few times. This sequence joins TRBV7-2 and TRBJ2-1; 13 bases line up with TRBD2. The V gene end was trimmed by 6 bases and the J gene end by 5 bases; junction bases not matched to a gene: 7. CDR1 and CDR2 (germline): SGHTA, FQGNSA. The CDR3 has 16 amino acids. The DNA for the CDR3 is TGTGCCAGCAGTGGACTAGCGGGGGCCTTCAACAATGAGCAGTTCTTC. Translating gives CASSGLAGAFNNEQFF.

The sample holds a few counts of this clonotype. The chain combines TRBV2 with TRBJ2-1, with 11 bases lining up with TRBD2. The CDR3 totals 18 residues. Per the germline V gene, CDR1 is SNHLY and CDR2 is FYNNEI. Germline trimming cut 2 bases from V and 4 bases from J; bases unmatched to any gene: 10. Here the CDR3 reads CASSESSGRTTMYNEQFF. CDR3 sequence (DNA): TGTGCCAGCAGTGAATCTAGCGGGAGGACTACGATGTACAATGAGCAGTTCTTC.

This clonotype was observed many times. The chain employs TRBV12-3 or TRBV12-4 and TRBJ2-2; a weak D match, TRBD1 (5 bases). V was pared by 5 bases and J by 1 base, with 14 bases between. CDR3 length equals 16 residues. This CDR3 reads CASSHRLGQNTGELFF. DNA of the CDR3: TGTGCCAGCAGTCACCGATTGGGGCAGAACACCGGGGAGCTGTTTTTT.

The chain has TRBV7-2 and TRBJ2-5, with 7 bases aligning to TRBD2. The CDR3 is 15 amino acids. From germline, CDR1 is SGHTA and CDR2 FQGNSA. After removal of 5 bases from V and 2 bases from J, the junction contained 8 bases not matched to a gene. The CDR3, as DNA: TGTGCCAGCAGCCCCTGGACTAGGAGTCAAGAGACCCAGTACTTC. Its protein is CASSPWTRSQETQYF.

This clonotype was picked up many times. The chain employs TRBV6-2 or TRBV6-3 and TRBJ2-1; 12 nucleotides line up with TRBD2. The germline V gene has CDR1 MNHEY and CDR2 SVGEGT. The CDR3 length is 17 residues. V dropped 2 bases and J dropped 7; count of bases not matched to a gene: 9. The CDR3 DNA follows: TGTGCCAGCAGTTACCCTGTGACTAGCGGGAGTCATAATGAGCAGTTCTTC. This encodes CASSYPVTSGSHNEQFF.

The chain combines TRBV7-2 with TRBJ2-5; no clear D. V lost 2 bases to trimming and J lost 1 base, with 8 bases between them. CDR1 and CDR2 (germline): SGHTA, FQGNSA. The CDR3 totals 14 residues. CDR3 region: CASSLSQTQETQYF. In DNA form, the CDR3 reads TGTGCCAGCAGCTTATCACAAACCCAAGAGACCCAGTACTTC.

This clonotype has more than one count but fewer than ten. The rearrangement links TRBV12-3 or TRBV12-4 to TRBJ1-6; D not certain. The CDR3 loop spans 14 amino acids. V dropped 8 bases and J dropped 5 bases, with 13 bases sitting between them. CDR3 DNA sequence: TGTGCCAGCTCAAACGGGAAAAATAATTCACCCCTCCACTTT. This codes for CASSNGKNNSPLHF.

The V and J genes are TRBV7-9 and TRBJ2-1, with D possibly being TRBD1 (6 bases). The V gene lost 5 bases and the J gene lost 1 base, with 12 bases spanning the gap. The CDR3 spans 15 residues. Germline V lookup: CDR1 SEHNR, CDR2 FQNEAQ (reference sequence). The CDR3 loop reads CASSRTGQSYNEQFF. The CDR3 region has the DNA TGTGCCAGCAGCCGTACAGGGCAGTCCTACAATGAGCAGTTCTTC.

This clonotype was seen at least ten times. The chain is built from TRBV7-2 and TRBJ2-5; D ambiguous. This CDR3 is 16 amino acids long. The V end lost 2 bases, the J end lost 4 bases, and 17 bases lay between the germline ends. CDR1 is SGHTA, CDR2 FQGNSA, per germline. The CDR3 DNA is TGTGCCAGCAGCTTATACGAAGGTAGAGGCGGAGAGACCCAGTACTTC. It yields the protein CASSLYEGRGGETQYF.

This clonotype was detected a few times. The CDR3 loop reads CASSLFAGSYEQYF. CDR3 coding DNA: TGTGCCAGCAGTTTATTCGCAGGCTCCTACGAGCAGTACTTC. The chain is built from TRBV27 and TRBJ2-7, with D unresolved. This CDR3 comprises 14 residues. CDR1 MNHEY and CDR2 SMNVEV come from the germline V gene (reference sequence). Trimming stripped 1 base from V and 0 bases from J, with 7 bases between.

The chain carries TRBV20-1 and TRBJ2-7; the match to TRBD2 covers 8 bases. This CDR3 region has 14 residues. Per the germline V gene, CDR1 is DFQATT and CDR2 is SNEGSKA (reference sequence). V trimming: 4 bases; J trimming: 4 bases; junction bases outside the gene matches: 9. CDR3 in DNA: TGCAGTGCTACTATAGACGGGGGGGCTTACGAGCAGTACTTC. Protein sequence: CSATIDGGAYEQYF.

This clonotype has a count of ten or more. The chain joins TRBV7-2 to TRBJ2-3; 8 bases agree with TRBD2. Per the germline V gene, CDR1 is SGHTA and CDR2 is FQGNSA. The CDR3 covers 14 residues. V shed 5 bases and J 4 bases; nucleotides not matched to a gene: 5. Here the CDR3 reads CASSRREAADTQYF. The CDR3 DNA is TGTGCCAGCAGCCGGCGGGAGGCTGCAGATACGCAGTATTTT.